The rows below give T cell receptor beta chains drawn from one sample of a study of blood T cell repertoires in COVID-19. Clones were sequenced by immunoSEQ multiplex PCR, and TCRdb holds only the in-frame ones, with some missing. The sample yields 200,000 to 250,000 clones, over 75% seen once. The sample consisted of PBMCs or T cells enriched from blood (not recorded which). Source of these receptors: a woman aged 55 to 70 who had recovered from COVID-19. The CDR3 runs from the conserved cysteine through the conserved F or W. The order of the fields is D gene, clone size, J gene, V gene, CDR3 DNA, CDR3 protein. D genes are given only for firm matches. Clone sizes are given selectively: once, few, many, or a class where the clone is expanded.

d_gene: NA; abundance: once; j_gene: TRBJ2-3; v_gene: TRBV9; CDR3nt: TGTGCCAGCAGCGCCCCCGGTACGCAGTATTTT; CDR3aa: CASSAPGTQYF
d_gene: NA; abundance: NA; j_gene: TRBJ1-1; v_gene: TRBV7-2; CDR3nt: TGTGCCAGCAGCCGCCAGGGGAAGGCGAACACTGAAGCTTTCTTT; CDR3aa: CASSRQGKANTEAFF
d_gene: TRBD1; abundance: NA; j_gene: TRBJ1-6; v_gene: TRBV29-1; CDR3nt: TGCAGCGCAAGGGACAGGGGTTCCTATAATTCACCCCTCCACTTT; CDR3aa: CSARDRGSYNSPLHF
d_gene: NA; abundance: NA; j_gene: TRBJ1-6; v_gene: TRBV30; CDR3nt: TGTGCCTGGAAAGTTGTTCGGACAGATAATTCACCCCTCCACTTT; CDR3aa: CAWKVVRTDNSPLHF
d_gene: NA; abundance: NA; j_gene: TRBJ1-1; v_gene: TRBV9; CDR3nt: TGTGCCAGCAGCGTAGAACAGAACACTGAAGCTTTCTTT; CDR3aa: CASSVEQNTEAFF
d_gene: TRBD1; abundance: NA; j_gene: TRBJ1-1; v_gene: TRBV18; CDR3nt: TGTGCCAGCTCATCCGTATGGACAGGGGGCCGCGACACTGAAGCTTTCTTT; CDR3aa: CASSSVWTGGRDTEAFF
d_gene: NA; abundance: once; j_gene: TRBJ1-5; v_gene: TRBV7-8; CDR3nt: TGTGCCAGCAGCTTAGCCCCGGGACTGATGCAATATAGCAATCAGCCCCAGCATTTT; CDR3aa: CASSLAPGLMQYSNQPQHF
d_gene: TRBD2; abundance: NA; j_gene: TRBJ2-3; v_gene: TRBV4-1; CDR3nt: TGCGCCAGCGGCAAAGCGGGAGCCGGAACAGATACGCAGTATTTT; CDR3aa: CASGKAGAGTDTQYF
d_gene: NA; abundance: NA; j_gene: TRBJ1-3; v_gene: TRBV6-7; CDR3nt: TGTGCCAGCAGTTACTCGATCGTTCGCGAGTCTGGAAACACCATATATTTT; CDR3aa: CASSYSIVRESGNTIYF
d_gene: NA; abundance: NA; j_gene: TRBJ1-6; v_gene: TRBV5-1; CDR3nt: TGCGCCAGCAGCTTGGCCGACATCGGTCATAATTCACCCCTCCACTTT; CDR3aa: CASSLADIGHNSPLHF
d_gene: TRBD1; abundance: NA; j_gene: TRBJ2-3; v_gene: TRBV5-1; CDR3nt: TGCGCCAGCAGCCCAGGACAGGGCGGAGATACGCAGTATTTT; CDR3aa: CASSPGQGGDTQYF
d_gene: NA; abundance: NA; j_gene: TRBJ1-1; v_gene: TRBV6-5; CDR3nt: TGTGCCAGTAGGAACAGGGCTTTAGCTGAAGCTTTCTTT; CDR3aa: CASRNRALAEAFF
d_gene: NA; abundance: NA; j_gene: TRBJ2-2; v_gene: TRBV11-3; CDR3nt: TGTGCCAGCAGTTCGCTAGCAACCGGGGAGCTGTTTTTT; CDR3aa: CASSSLATGELFF
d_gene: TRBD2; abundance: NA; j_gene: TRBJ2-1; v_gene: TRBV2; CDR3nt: TGTGCCAGCAGTTTTGGACTAGGCGTTATCAGTGAGCAGTTCTTC; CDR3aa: CASSFGLGVISEQFF
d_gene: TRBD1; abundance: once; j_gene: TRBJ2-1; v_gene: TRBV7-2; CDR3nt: TGTGCCAGCAGTCCGGGGGACAGGGTCAGGATTGAGCAGTTCTTC; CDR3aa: CASSPGDRVRIEQFF
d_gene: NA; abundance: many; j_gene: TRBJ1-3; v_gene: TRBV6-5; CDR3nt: TGTGCCAGCAGTTACTCGAGCCGATCCTCTGGAAACACCATATATTTT; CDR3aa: CASSYSSRSSGNTIYF
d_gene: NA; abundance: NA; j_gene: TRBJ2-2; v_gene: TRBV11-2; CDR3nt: TGTGCCAGCAGCCCAATTAGTGAGACCGGGGAGCTGTTTTTT; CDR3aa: CASSPISETGELFF
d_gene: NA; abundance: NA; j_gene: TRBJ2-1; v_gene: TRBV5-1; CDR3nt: TGCGCCAGCAGCTCGGACAGCTACAATGAGCAGTTCTTC; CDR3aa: CASSSDSYNEQFF
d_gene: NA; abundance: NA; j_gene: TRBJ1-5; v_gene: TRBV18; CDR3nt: TGTGCCAGCTCAGTCAGGCCCACGCGGGATAGCAATCAGCCCCAGCATTTT; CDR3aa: CASSVRPTRDSNQPQHF
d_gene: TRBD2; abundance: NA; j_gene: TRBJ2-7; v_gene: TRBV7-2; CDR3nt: TGTGCCAGCAGCTTAGTGGCTAGCGGGAGCTACGAGCAGTACTTC; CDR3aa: CASSLVASGSYEQYF
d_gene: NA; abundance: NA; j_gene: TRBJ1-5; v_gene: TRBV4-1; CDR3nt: TGCGCCAGCAGCCCCTCTTGGGGCCGTTATAGCAATCAGCCCCAGCATTTT; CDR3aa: CASSPSWGRYSNQPQHF
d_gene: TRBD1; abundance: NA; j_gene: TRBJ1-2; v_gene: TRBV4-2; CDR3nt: TGTGCCAGCAGCCTCGACACCCCCGTCGGGACAGGCTATGGCTACACCTTC; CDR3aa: CASSLDTPVGTGYGYTF
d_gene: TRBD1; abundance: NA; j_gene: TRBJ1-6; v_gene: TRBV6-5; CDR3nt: TGTGCCAGCAGTTCAGGACAGGACAATTCACCCCTCCACTTT; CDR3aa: CASSSGQDNSPLHF
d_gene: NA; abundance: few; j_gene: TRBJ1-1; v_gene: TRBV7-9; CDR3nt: TGTGCCAGCAGCTTAGGAGAATGGAACACTGAAGCTTTCTTT; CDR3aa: CASSLGEWNTEAFF
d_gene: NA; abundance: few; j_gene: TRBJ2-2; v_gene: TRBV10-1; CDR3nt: TGCGCCAGCAGTACCCCCGGTACCGGGGAGCTGTTTTTT; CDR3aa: CASSTPGTGELFF
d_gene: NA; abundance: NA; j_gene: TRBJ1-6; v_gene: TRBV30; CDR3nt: TGTGCCTGGAGTAGTGGGGCAGAGAATTCACCCCTCCACTTT; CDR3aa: CAWSSGAENSPLHF
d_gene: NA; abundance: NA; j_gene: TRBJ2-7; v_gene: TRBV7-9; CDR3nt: TGTGCCAGCAGCTTACTAGGGGTCGACGAGCAGTACTTC; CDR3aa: CASSLLGVDEQYF
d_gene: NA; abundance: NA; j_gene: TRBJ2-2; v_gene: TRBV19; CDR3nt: TGTGCCAGTAGTATAGCAGGGCAGGGCGGAGACACCGGGGAGCTGTTTTTT; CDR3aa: CASSIAGQGGDTGELFF
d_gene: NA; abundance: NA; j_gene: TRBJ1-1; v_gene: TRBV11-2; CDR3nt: TGTGCCAGCAGCTTAGTTTTTACAGGGGAAGCTTTCTTT; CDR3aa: CASSLVFTGEAFF
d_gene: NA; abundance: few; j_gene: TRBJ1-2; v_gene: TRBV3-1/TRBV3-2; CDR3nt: TGTGCCAGCAGCCAACAGGATTCGAACTATGGCTACACCTTC; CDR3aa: CASSQQDSNYGYTF
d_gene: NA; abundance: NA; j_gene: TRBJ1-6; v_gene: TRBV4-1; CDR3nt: TGCGCCAGCAGCCAAGATCGGAGATCACCCCTCCACTTT; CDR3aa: CASSQDRRSPLHF
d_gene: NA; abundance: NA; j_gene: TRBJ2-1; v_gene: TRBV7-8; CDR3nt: TGTGCCAGCAGCTTAACAGGGCGGTCCTACAATGAGCAGTTCTTC; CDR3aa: CASSLTGRSYNEQFF
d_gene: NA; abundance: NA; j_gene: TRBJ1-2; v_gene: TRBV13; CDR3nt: TGTGCCAGCAGCTTAGAACGGGGAGCCGCCACCTTC; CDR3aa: CASSLERGAATF
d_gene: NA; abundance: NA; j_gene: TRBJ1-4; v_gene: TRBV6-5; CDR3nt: TGTGCCAGCAGCCCGAGGATAACTAATGAAAAACTGTTTTTT; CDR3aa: CASSPRITNEKLFF
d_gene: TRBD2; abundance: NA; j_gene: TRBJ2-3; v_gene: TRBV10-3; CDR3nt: TGTGCCATCAGTTGGGGACTAGCAAAAGATACGCAGTATTTT; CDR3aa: CAISWGLAKDTQYF
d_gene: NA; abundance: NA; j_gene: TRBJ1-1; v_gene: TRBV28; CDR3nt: TGTGCCACGCAGTTTGGGAACACTGAAGCTTTCTTT; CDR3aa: CATQFGNTEAFF
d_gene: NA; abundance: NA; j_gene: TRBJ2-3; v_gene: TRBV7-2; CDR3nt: TGTGCCAGCAGCAAGGACAACACAGATACGCAGTATTTT; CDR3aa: CASSKDNTDTQYF
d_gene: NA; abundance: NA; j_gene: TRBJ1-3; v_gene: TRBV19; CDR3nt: TGTGCCAGCAAAACAGGGAGCTCTGGAAACACCATATATTTT; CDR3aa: CASKTGSSGNTIYF
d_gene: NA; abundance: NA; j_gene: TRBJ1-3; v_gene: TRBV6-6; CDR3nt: TGTGCGGGGCAACTTGACTCTGGAAACACCATATATTTT; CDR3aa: CAGQLDSGNTIYF
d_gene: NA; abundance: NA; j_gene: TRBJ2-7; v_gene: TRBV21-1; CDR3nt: TGTGCCAGCATTAAAACTAGGAGGCCGCGCTACGAGCAGTACTTC; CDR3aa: CASIKTRRPRYEQYF
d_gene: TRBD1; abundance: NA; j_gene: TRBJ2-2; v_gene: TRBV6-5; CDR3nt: TGTGCCAGCAGCAAGACAGGGGGCGTCACCGGGGAGCTGTTTTTT; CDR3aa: CASSKTGGVTGELFF
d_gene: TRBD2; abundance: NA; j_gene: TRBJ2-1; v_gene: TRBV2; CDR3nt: TGTGCCAGCAGTGATTGGGAGCGGGAAGGTGAGCAGTTCTTC; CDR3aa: CASSDWEREGEQFF
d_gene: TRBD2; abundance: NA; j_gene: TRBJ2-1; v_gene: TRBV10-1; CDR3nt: TGCGCCAGCAGCCCCGATCAGCGGGAGACGAATGAGCAGTTCTTC; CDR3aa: CASSPDQRETNEQFF
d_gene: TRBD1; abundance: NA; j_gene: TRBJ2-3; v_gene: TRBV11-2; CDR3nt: TGTGCCAGCAGCTACGGACAGGGGGGCACAGATACGCAGTATTTT; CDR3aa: CASSYGQGGTDTQYF
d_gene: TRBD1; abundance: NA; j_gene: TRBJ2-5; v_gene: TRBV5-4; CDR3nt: TGTGCCAGCAGCCGGGACAGGGGCCAAGAGACCCAGTACTTC; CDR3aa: CASSRDRGQETQYF
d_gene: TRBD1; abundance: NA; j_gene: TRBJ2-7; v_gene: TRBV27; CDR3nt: TGTGCCAGCAGTCCGATCGGAAGACAGGGTTTCGACGAGCAGTACTTC; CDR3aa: CASSPIGRQGFDEQYF
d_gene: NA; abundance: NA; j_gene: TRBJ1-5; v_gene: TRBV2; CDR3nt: TGTGCCAGCATGGGCAGGGTGAATCAGCCCCAGCATTTT; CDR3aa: CASMGRVNQPQHF
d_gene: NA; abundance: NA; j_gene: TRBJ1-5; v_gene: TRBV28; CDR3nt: TGTGCCAGCAGTTTCGAGAATCAGCCCCAGCATTTT; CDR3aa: CASSFENQPQHF
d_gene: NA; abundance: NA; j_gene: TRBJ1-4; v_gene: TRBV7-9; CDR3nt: TGTGCCAGCAGCTCCAGGGTTACTAATGAAAAACTGTTTTTT; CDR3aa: CASSSRVTNEKLFF
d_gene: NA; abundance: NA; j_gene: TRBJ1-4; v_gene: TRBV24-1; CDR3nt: TGTGCCACCAGTGATTTAAGTGTCTGGGCTACAACTAATGAAAAACTGTTTTTT; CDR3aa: CATSDLSVWATTNEKLFF
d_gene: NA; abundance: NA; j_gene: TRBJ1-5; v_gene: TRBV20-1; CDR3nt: TGCAGTGCTATTGAGGCCCGGGGGAATCAGCCCCAGCATTTT; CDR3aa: CSAIEARGNQPQHF
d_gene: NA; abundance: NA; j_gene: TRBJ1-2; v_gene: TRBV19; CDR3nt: TGTGCCAGTAGTATCACCGGGATAGGTGGCTACACCTTC; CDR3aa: CASSITGIGGYTF
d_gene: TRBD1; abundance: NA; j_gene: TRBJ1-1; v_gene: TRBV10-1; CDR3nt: TGCGCCAGCAGTGACTCTCTACGAAGGGGGCAAAAAGCTTTCTTT; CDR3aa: CASSDSLRRGQKAFF